A single sample is the source of the 13 T cell receptor beta chains below, sequenced in a study of a mutant IDH1 vaccine in newly diagnosed glioma. Data came from immunoSEQ multiplex PCR; TCRdb stores just in-frame clones and leaves some out. The sample has roughly 70,000 clones; around 85% are singletons. As to time point: baseline, week 1 (first vaccination visit). Treatment given: pre-vaccination baseline after standard-of-care therapy. Sequencing used PBMCs, obtained from a glioma patient treated with radiotherapy, temozolomide or both. Receptors originate from a man aged 25-40 years with glioma.

The chain's CDR3 is CASSTDRGQPQHF. CDR3 DNA sequence: TGTGCCAGTAGCACGGACAGGGGTCAGCCCCAGCATTTT. The chain has TRBV19 and TRBJ1-5; 9 nucleotides align to TRBD1. The CDR3 runs to 13 residues. Germline V gene sequence: CDR1 LNHDA, CDR2 SQIVND (reference sequence). The J segment lost 6 bases and the V segment lost 6 bases, leaving 3 bases of the junction unmatched. Filled out from reference TRBV19 and TRBJ1-5, the complete variable domain reads DGGITQSPKYLFRKEGQNVTLSCEQNLNHDAMYWYRQDPGQGLRLIYYSQIVNDFQKGDIAEGYSVSREKKESFPLTVTSAQKNPTAFYLCASSTDRGQPQHFGDGTRLSIL.

The sample holds one count of this clone. This chain connects TRBV10-2 to TRBJ1-3; weak D call: TRBD1 (5 bases). The CDR3 consists of 19 residues. Per germline, CDR1 WSHSY and CDR2 SAAADI. V dropped 0 bases and J dropped 4 bases, with 22 bases sitting between them. The CDR3 spells CASSESKFVGATAGNTIYF. CDR3 sequence (DNA): TGCGCCAGCAGTGAGTCGAAGTTCGTCGGAGCGACAGCGGGAAACACCATATATTTT.

This chain connects TRBV6-6 to TRBJ1-6; D unresolved. Trimming cost V 0 bases and J 8 bases, with 8 bases left between them. The CDR3 length is 14 residues. The germline CDR1 and CDR2 sequences are MNHNY and SVGAGI (reference sequence). The CDR3 DNA follows: TGTGCCAGCAGTTACTCGCTGAGGGATTCACCCCTCCACTTT. Protein product: CASSYSLRDSPLHF.

V is TRBV5-4 and J is TRBJ1-6, with a weak D call TRBD1 (5 bases). CDR3 length: 13 residues. Trimming took 3 bases from V and 8 from J, leaving 9 bases between them. The germline V gene encodes CDR1 SGHNT and CDR2 YYREEE (reference sequence). Here the CDR3 reads CASSWSGDSPLHF. The CDR3 coding sequence is TGTGCCAGCAGCTGGTCGGGGGATTCACCCCTCCACTTT.

This chain uses TRBV15 with TRBJ1-5; D gene ambiguous. The CDR3 length is 15 residues. The germline gives CDR1 LNHNV, CDR2 YYDKDF (reference sequence). The V and J ends lost 1 base and 5 bases respectively, with 12 bases between them. CDR3 nucleotide sequence: TGTGCCACCAGCAGAGCCGGGCGGGCGGATCAGCCCCAGCATTTT. Translating it yields CATSRAGRADQPQHF.

The rearrangement joins TRBV18 to TRBJ2-1; D is perhaps TRBD1 (5 bases). Germline V gene lookup returns CDR1 KGHSH and CDR2 LQKENI. V lost 2 bases and J 6 bases, leaving 11 bases between the germline ends. This CDR3 is built from 14 residues. CDR3 DNA sequence: TGTGCCAGCTCACCAGGACATGGGTCCAATGAGCAGTTCTTC. It specifies CASSPGHGSNEQFF. Combining the CDR3 with reference TRBV18 and TRBJ2-1 gives the whole variable domain NAGVMQNPRHLVRRRGQEARLRCSPMKGHSHVYWYRQLPEEGLKFMVYLQKENIIDESGMPKERFSAEFPKEGPSILRIQQVVRGDSAAYFCASSPGHGSNEQFFGPGTRLTVL.

This clone has a handful of counts. With a much larger clone just one base away, this may be a read error. This chain connects TRBV6-1 to TRBJ1-6; TRBD1 is a possible D gene (5 bases). Germline CDR1 is MNHNS and CDR2 is SASEGT. The CDR3 runs 13 residues. V dropped 3 bases and J dropped 5 bases, with 5 bases sitting between them. CDR3 nucleotides: TGTGCCAGCAGTGACAGGGATAATTCACCCCTCCACTTT. Translating it yields CASSDRDNSPLHF.

This clone was detected only once. The rearrangement joins TRBV29-1 to TRBJ2-5, with 12 bases identical to TRBD2. CDR3 size: 15 residues. The J segment lost 1 base and the V segment lost 6 bases, leaving 6 bases of the junction unmatched. Germline V gives CDR1 SQVTM, CDR2 ANQGSEA. The CDR3 nucleotides read TGCAGCGTGGGGGGGACTAGCGGGTTCCAAGAGACCCAGTACTTC. This translates into CSVGGTSGFQETQYF.

The CDR3 is CASSARAGAGGYGYTF. The DNA of the CDR3 is TGTGCCAGCAGTGCCCGAGCAGGGGCCGGAGGATATGGCTACACCTTC. The chain links TRBV6-1 to TRBJ1-2; weak D call: TRBD1 (6 bases). Germline V CDR1 and CDR2: MNHNS, SASEGT. V was clipped by 4 bases and J by 5 bases, with 20 bases between them. The CDR3 sequence is 16 residues long.

V is TRBV28 and J is TRBJ1-1; TRBD1 aligns across 7 bases. The CDR3 runs to 15 residues. Per germline, CDR1 MDHEN and CDR2 SYDVKM. Losses at the gene ends were 3 bases for V and 5 bases for J; bases not matched to a gene: 9. CDR3 nucleotides: TGTGCCAGCAGTTTTCCGACAGGGCCACAAACTGAAGCTTTCTTT. Amino acid sequence: CASSFPTGPQTEAFF. Full variable domain (outside the CDR3, taken from reference TRBV28 and TRBJ1-1): DVKVTQSSRYLVKRTGEKVFLECVQDMDHENMFWYRQDPGLGLRLIYFSYDVKMKEKGDIPEGYSVSREKKERFSLILESASTNQTSMYLCASSFPTGPQTEAFFGQGTRLTVV.

The chain uses TRBV6-5 and TRBJ2-1, with a weak D call TRBD1 (6 bases). The germline CDR1 and CDR2 sequences are MNHEY and SVGAGI. V was trimmed by 4 bases and J by 2 bases, leaving 12 bases between them. The CDR3 has 15 residues. CDR3 in amino acids: CASSFPQGAYNEQFF. CDR3 in DNA: TGTGCCAGCAGTTTCCCACAGGGAGCCTACAATGAGCAGTTCTTC.

The J gene is TRBJ2-7, the V gene TRBV29-1; D remains ambiguous. Trimming took off 0 bases at V and 1 base at J, with 7 bases between the two ends. CDR1 SQVTM and CDR2 ANQGSEA come from the germline V gene. The CDR3 has 13 amino acids. The CDR3 nucleotides are TGCAGCGTTGAAGATGGTCGGTCCTACGAGCAGTACTTC. Translation: CSVEDGRSYEQYF.

The V gene is TRBV19, the J gene TRBJ1-5; D is unresolved. CDR1 LNHDA and CDR2 SQIVND come from the germline V gene (reference sequence). V lost 5 bases, J lost 2 bases, and 7 bases lay in between. There are 13 residues in the CDR3. CDR3 loop: CASSHRGNQPQHF. The DNA of the CDR3 is TGTGCCAGTAGTCATCGGGGCAATCAGCCCCAGCATTTT.